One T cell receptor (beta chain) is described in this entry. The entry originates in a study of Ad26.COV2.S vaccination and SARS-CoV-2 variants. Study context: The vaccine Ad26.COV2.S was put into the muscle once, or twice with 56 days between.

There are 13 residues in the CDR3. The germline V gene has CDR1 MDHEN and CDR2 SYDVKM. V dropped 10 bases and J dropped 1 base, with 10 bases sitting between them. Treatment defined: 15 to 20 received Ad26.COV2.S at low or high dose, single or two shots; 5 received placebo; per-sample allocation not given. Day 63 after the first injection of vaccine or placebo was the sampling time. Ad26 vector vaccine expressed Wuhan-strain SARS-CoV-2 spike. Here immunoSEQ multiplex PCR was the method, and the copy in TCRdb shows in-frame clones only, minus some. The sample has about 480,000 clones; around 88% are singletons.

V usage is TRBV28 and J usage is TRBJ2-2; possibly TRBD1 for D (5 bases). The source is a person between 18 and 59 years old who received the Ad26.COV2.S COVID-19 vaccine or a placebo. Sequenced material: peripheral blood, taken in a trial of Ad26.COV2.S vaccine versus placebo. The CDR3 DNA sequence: TGTGCCACCCCCCAGGGGAACACCGGGGAGCTGTTTTTT. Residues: CATPQGNTGELFF.